The sample holds a few counts of the clone carrying this T cell receptor (beta chain). As yet, its antigen is unknown. The data belong to a study of T cells in Graves' hyperthyroidism and ophthalmopathy. The source material, RNA transcripts, was used to amplify TCR beta CDR3 regions. TCR CDR3 regions were first amplified by RT-PCR with HTBI primers. TCRdb re-called the multiplex PCR reads through MiXCR, storing one row per CDR3 protein. The sample lists hundreds of thousands of distinct CDR3 sequences; less than 15% were seen once. Whole-study findings and limits: Stable hyperthyroidism was separated from ophthalmopathy by a model based on 13 V-J features. Blood also carried most thyroid clonotypes expanded above 0.001.

Trimming stripped 6 bases from V and 9 bases from J, with 18 bases between. The CDR3 contains 14 residues. The authors obtained PBMCs from roughly 9.7 ml of fresh peripheral blood. The chain is built from TRBV12-3 or TRBV12-4 and TRBJ1-5; D perhaps matches TRBD1 (5 bases). The sample consisted of blood. The sequence derives from a young woman with Graves' hyperthyroidism. This CDR3 is CASRSGGEGGPQHF. In DNA, the CDR3 is TGTGCCAGCAGGTCGGGGGGTGAGGGTGGGCCCCAGCATTTT.